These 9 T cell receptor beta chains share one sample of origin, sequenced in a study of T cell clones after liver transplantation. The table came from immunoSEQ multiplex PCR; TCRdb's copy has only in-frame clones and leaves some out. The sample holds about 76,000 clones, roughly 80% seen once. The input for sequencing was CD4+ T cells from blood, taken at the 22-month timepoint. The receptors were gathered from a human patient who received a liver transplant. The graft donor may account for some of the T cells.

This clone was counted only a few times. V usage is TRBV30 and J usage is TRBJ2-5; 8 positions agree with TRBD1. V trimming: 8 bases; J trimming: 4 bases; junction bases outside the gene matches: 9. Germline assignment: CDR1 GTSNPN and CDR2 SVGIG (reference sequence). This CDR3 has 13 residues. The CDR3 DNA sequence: TGTGCCCGACGTGACAGGGGAAGAGAGACCCAGTACTTC. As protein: CARRDRGRETQYF.

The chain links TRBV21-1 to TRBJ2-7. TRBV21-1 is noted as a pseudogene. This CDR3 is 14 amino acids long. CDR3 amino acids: CASDIRVFSDEQYF. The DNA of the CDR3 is TGTGCCAGCGATATTAGGGTATTCTCGGACGAGCAGTACTTC.

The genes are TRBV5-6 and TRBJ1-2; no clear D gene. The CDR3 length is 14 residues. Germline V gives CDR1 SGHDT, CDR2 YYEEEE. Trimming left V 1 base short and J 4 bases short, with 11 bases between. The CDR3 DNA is TGTGCCAGCAGCTTGTCGGGCAGGCCCTATGGCTACACCTTC. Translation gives CASSLSGRPYGYTF.

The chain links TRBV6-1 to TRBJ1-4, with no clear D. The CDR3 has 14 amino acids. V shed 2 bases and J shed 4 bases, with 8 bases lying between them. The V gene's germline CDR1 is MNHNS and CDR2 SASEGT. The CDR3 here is CASSESLVNEKLFF. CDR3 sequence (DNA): TGTGCCAGCAGTGAAAGTCTGGTTAATGAAAAACTGTTTTTT.

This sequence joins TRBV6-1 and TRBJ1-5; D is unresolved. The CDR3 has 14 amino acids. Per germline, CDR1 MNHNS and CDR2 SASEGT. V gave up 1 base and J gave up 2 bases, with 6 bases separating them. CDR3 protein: CASSEVPGNQPQHF. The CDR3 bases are TGTGCCAGCAGTGAAGTACCGGGCAATCAGCCCCAGCATTTT.

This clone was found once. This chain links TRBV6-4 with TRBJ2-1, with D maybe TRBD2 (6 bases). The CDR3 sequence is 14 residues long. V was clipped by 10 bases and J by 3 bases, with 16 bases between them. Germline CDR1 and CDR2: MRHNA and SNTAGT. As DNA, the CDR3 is TGTGCCATACAAGCCGGGACTTTCTACAATGAGCAGTTCTTC. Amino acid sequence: CAIQAGTFYNEQFF.

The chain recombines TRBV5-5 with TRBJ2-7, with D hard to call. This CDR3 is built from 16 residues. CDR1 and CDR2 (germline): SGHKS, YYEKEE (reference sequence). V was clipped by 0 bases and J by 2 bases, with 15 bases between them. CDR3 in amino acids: CASSLAMGIATYEQYF. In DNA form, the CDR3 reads TGTGCCAGCAGCTTGGCGATGGGCATAGCCACCTACGAGCAGTACTTC. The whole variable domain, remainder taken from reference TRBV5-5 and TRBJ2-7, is DAGVTQSPTHLIKTRGQQVTLRCSPISGHKSVSWYQQVLGQGPQFIFQYYEKEERGRGNFPDRFSARQFPNYSSELNVNALLLGDSALYLCASSLAMGIATYEQYFGPGTRLTVT.

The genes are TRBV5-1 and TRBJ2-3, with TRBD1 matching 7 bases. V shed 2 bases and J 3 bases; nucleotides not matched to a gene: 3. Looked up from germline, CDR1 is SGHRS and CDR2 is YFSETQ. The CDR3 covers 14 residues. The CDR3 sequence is CASSLGTETDTQYF. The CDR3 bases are TGCGCCAGCAGCTTAGGGACAGAGACAGATACGCAGTATTTT.

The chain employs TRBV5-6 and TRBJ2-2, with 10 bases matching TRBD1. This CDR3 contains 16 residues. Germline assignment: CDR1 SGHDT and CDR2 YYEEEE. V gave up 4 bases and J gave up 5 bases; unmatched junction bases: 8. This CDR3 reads CASSIDRGRRTGELFF. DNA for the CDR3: TGTGCCAGCAGCATCGACAGGGGGCGCCGAACCGGGGAGCTGTTTTTT.